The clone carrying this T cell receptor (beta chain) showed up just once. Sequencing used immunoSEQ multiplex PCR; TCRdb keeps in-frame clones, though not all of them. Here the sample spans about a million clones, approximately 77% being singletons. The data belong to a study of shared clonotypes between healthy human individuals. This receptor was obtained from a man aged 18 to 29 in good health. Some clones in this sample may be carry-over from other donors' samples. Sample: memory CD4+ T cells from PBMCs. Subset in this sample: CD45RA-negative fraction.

This chain's CDR3 is CSVEVNRGMDEKLFF. The DNA of the CDR3 is TGCAGCGTTGAGGTTAACAGGGGAATGGATGAAAAACTGTTTTTT. The rearrangement uses TRBV29-1 and TRBJ1-4, with TRBD1 matching 7 bases. The CDR3 has 15 amino acids. Trimming took 3 bases from V and 6 from J; bases not matched to a gene: 10. The germline gives CDR1 SQVTM, CDR2 ANQGSEA.